This T cell receptor beta chain was sequenced for a study of technical replicates of blood from several donors (dated by TCRdb to the late 2010s). Remarks on this clone: Its specific antigen is unknown. Nothing much larger sits one base from this clone, and base qualities are not available.

Libraries were made using the immunoSEQ multiplex PCR assay. Sourced from immuneACCESS, this table was stored by TCRdb with only in-frame sequences that have V and J called. A share of the clones is absent; for the studies checked, an unresolved V gene accounts for under half, and the remainder has no known explanation. This sample comprises 85,000 to 100,000 clones, roughly 96% of them detected only once. 0.26% of the sample rests with the top ten. CDR1 MDHEN and CDR2 SYDVKM were looked up in the germline V gene. The CDR3 has 14 amino acids, counting the end cysteine and phenylalanine. Only the CDR3 region is kept as DNA, spanning 42 bases read in frame from base 1. The germline ends are 13 bases apart after V is trimmed by 5 bases and J by 5 bases.

The receptor was isolated from a human donor in good health. What was sequenced was T cells isolated from PBMCs. The chain employs TRBV28 and TRBJ2-1, with TRBD2 as a weak D call on 5 bases. The DNA is TGTGCCAGCAGTCCAAATCGGGGTGACAATGAGCAGTTCTTC. This codes for CASSPNRGDNEQFF.